This paragraph reports one TCR beta chain. The antigen remains undetermined. Documented time point: patch test 1, 2 weeks after DPC sensitization. Treatment described: therapeutic diphenylcyclopropenone sensitization with weekly scalp DPC. The sample is drawn from a study of human T cells and chemical hapten exposure. Study results and limitations: More PT1 expanded TCRs went with higher patch test scores.

What the library attached to individual cDNA molecules were unique molecular identifiers. TCRdb re-called the RACE reads through MiXCR, storing one row per CDR3 protein. The sample consists of 95,000 to 150,000 distinct CDR3 sequences, approximately 13% of them appearing once. The source was whole blood, collected in connection with sensitization to the hapten diphenylcyclopropenone (DPC). The clonotype comes from a young man with alopecia areata. Some clones in this sample may be carry-over from other donors' samples.

CDR3 sequence reads: CASSPGSGGSQETQYF. CDR3 DNA sequence: TGTGCCAGCTCACCAGGTAGCGGGGGGTCACAAGAGACCCAGTACTTC. The chain recombines TRBV18 with TRBJ2-5; 10 bases match TRBD2. V dropped 2 bases and J dropped 2; count of bases not matched to a gene: 5. The CDR3 runs to 16 residues. CDR1 and CDR2 from the germline V gene are KGHSH and LQKENI.